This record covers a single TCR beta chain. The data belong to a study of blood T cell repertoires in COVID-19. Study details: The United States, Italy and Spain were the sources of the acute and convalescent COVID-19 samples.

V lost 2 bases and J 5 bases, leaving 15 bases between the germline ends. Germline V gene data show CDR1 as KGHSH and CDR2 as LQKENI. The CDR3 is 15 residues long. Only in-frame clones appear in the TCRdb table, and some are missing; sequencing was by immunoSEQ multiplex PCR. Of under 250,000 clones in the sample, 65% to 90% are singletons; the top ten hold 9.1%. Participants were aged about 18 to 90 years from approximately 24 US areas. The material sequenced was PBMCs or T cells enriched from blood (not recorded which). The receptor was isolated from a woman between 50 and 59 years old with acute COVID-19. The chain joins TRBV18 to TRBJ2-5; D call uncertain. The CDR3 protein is CASSPDERGRETQYF. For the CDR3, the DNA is TGTGCCAGCTCACCAGATGAGCGTGGTCGGGAGACCCAGTACTTC.